This record concerns one T cell receptor beta chain sequence. In its sample, this clonotype was seen many times. There is no known antigen for this receptor. No much larger clonotype is one base removed from it; base qualities were not supplied. The run used an Illumina HiSeq 2000. Multiplex PCR amplification was used to generate the TCR beta chain libraries. The amplified TCR beta chain products were analyzed by high-throughput sequencing. Using fastp trimming at Q25 and MiXCR clonotype assembly, TCRdb reanalyzed the public sequencing data and kept in-frame beta chains. Each CDR3 protein appears once, grouped with its most common genes and DNA. The sample contains approximately 200,000 distinct CDR3 sequences, about 32% of them found a single time. The ten largest clonotypes hold 4% to 5.5% of the sample. The entry originates in a study of breast tumors, draining lymph nodes, adjacent tissues listed by TCRdb under 2016. Context from the whole study: In breast cancer patients, the study compared the TCR beta repertoires of tumor, adjacent nontumor tissue and axillary lymph nodes. The study was designed to assess the relationships and possible T-cell exchange between tumor, surrounding tissue and draining lymph node repertoires in human breast cancer. Study-wide findings and limitations: Rather than being directly demonstrated, the conclusion that tumor T cells originate in lymph nodes was presented as consistent with a hypothesis. The data were considered consistent with most tumor T cells being derived from the lymph node and subsequently expanding within tumor tissue. The similarity between tumor and nontumor tissue repertoires was significantly greater in luminal-like breast cancer than in basal-like breast cancer. T-cell repertoire diversity in tumors was found to be lower than in lymph nodes but higher than in nontumor tissue, and preferential V and J gene usage was observed.

The lymph node samples were taken from the axillary draining lymph nodes of breast cancer patients. CDR1 and CDR2 were assigned from the germline V gene (reference sequence) as SEHNR and FQNEAQ. The CDR3 runs 14 residues from the cysteine to the phenylalanine. This entry keeps only the CDR3 DNA: 42 bases, framed from base 1. Between the V and J ends, shortened by 2 bases and 8 bases respectively, the junction contains 12 bases. The receptor was isolated from a female donor with breast cancer. Some clones in this sample may be carry-over from other donors' samples. The chain is made from TRBV7-9 and TRBJ1-4; the D gene cannot be resolved reliably. The material sequenced was axillary lymph node tissue. The CDR3 amino acid sequence is: CASSLRGFTEKLFF. The DNA sequence is as follows: TGTGCCAGCAGCTTACGGGGATTTACCGAAAAACTGTTTTTT.